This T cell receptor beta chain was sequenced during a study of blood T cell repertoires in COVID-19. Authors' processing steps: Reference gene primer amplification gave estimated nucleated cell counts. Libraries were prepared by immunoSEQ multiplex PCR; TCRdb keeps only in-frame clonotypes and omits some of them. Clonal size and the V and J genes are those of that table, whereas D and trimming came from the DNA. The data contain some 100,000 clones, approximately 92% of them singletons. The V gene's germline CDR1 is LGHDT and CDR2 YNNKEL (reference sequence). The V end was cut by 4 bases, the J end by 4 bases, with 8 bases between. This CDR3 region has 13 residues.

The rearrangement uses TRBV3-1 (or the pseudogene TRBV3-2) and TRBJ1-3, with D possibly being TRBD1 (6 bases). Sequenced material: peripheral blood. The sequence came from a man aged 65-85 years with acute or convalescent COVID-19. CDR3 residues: CASSLGQGNTIYF. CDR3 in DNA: TGTGCCAGCAGCCTCGGACAGGGAAACACCATATATTTT.